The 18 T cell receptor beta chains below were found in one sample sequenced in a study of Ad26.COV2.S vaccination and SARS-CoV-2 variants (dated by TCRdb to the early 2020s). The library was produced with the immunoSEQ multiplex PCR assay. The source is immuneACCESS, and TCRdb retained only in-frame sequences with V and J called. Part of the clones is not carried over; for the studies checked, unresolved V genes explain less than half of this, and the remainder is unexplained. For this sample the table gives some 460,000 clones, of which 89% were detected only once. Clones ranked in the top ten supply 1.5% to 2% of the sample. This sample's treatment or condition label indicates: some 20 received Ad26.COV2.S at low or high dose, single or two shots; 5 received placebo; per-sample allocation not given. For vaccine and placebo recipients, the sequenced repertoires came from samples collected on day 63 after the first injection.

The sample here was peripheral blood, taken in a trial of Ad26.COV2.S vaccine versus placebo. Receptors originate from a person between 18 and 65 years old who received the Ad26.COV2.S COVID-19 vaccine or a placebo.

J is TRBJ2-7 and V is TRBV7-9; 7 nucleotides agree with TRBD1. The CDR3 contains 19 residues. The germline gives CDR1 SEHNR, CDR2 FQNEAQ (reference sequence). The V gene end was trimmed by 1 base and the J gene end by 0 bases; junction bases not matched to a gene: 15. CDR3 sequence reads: CASSLGRLTGQASSYEQYF. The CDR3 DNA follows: TGTGCCAGCAGCTTAGGGAGATTAACCGGACAGGCGAGCTCCTACGAGCAGTACTTC.

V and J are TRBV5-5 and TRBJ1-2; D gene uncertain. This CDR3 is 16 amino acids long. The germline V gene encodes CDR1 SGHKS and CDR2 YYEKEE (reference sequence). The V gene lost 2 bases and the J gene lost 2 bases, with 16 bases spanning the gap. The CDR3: CASSFVRVEGNYGYTF. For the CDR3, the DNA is TGTGCCAGCAGCTTCGTAAGGGTTGAAGGCAACTATGGCTACACCTTC.

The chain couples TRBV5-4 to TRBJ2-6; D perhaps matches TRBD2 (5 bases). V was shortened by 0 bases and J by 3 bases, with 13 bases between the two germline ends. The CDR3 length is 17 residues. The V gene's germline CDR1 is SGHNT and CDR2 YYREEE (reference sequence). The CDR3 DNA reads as TGTGCCAGCAGCTTGGGACTAAGGCACGTTGGGGCCAACGTCCTGACTTTC. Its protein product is CASSLGLRHVGANVLTF.

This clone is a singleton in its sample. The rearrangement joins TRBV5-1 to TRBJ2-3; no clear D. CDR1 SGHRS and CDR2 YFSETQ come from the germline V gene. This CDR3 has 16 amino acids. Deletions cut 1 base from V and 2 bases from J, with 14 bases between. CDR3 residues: CASSLSVGFVTDTQYF. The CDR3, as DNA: TGCGCCAGCAGCTTGAGTGTGGGGTTTGTCACAGATACGCAGTATTTT.

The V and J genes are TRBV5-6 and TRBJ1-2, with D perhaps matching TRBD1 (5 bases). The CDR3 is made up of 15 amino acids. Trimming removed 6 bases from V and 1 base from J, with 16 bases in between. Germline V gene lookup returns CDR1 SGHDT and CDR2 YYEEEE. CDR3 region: CASIRYGTINYGYTF. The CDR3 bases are TGTGCCAGCATCCGATACGGGACGATTAACTATGGCTACACCTTC. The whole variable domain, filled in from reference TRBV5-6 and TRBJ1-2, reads DAGVTQSPTHLIKTRGQQVTLRCSPKSGHDTVSWYQQALGQGPQFIFQYYEEEERQRGNFPDRFSGHQFPNYSSELNVNALLLGDSALYLCASIRYGTINYGYTFGSGTRLTVV.

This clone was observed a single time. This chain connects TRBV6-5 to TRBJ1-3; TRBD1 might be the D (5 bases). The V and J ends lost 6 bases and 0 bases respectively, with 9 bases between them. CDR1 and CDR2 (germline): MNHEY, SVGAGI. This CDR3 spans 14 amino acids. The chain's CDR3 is CASRGTASGNTIYF. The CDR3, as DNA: TGTGCCAGCAGGGGGACCGCCTCTGGAAACACCATATATTTT.

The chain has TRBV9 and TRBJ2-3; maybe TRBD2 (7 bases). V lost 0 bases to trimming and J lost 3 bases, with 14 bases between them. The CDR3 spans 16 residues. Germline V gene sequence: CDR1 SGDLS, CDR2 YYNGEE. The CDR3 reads CASSVAGGAPTDTQYF. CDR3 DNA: TGTGCCAGCAGCGTAGCTGGGGGGGCGCCGACAGATACGCAGTATTTT.

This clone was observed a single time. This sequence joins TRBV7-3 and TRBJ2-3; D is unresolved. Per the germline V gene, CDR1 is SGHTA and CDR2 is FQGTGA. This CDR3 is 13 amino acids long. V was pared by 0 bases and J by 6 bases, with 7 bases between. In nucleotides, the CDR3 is TGTGCCAGCAGCTTAACGAGGCTTGATACGCAGTATTTT. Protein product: CASSLTRLDTQYF. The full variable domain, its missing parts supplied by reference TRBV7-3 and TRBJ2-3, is GAGVSQTPSNKVTEKGKYVELRCDPISGHTALYWYRQSLGQGPEFLIYFQGTGAADDSGLPNDRFFAVRPEGSVSTLKIQRTERGDSAVYLCASSLTRLDTQYFGPGTRLTVL.

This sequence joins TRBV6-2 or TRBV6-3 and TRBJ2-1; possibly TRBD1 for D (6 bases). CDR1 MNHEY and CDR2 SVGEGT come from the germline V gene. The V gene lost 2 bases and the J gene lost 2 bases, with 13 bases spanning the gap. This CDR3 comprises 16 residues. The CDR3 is CASSYLRGATYNEQFF. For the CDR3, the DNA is TGTGCCAGCAGTTACCTCAGGGGCGCCACCTACAATGAGCAGTTCTTC.

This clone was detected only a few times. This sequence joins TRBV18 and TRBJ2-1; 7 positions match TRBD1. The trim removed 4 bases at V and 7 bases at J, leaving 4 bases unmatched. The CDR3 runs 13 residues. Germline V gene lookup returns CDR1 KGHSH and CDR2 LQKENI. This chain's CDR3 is CASSRVQGNEQFF. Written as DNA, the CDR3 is TGTGCCAGCTCACGGGTACAGGGGAATGAGCAGTTCTTC.

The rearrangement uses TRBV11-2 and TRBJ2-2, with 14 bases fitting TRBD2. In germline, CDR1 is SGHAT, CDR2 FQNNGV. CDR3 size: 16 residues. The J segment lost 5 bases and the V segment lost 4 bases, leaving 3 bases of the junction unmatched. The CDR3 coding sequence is TGTGCCAGCAGCTCCCGACTAGCGGGAGGGACCGGGGAGCTGTTTTTT. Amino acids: CASSSRLAGGTGELFF.

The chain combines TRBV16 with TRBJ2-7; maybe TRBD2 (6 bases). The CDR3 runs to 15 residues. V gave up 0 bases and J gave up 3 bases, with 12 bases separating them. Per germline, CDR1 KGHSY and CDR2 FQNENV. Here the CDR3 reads CASSQSVAGRYEQYF. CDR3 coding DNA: TGTGCCAGCAGCCAATCGGTGGCGGGGCGCTACGAGCAGTACTTC.

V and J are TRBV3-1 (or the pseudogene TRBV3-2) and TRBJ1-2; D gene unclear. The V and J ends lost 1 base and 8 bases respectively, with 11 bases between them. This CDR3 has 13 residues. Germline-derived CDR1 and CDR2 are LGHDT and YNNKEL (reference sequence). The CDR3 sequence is CASSQVAGRGYTF. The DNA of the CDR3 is TGTGCCAGCAGCCAAGTCGCAGGACGGGGCTACACCTTC.

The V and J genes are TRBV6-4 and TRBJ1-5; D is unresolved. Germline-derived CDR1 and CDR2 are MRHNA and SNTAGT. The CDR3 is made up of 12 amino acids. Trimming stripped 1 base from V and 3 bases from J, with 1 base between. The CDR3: CASSDYNQPQHF. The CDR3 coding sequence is TGTGCCAGCAGTGACTACAATCAGCCCCAGCATTTT.

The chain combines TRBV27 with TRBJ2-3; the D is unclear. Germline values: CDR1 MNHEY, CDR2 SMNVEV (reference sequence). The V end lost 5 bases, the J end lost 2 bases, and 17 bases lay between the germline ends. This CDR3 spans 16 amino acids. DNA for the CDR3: TGTGCCAGCAGTCGGCTCCGAGCGAAATCCACAGATACGCAGTATTTT. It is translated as CASSRLRAKSTDTQYF.

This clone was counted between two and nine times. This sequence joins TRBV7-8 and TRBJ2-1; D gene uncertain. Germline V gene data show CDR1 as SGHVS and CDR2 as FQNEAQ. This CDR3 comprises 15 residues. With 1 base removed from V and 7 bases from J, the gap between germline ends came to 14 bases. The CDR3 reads CASSLVRVLGNEQFF. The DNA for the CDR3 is TGTGCCAGCAGCTTAGTTAGGGTTTTGGGGAATGAGCAGTTCTTC.

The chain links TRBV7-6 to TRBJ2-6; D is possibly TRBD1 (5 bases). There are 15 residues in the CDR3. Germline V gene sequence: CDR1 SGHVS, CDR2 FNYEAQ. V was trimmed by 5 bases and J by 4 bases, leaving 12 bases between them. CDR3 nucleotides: TGTGCCAGCAGCCCTAGGGGTACCGGGGCCAACGTCCTGACTTTC. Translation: CASSPRGTGANVLTF.

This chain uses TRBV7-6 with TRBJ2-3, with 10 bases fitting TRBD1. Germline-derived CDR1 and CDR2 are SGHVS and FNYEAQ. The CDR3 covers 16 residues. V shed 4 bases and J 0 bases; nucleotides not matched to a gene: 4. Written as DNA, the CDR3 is TGTGCCAGCAGCTCCCGACAGGGGGCAAGCACAGATACGCAGTATTTT. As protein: CASSSRQGASTDTQYF.